This T cell receptor (beta chain) emerged from a study of blood T cell repertoires in COVID-19. Study-wide background: The United States, Italy and Spain supplied acute and convalescent COVID-19 samples. T cells, B-cell-depleted T cells, or PBMCs supplied cDNA or gDNA.

Profiling relied on immunoSEQ multiplex PCR, and the TCRdb table lists in-frame clones only, not all of them. Of around 250,000 clones in the sample, 70% to 90% are singletons; the top ten hold just over 0.85%. Deletions cut 1 base from V and 3 bases from J, with 9 bases between. The germline CDR1 and CDR2 sequences are SGHVS and FQNEAQ. The CDR3 sequence is 14 residues long. The chain uses TRBV7-8 and TRBJ1-1; a possible D gene is TRBD1 (5 bases). Input material: PBMCs or T cells enriched from blood (not recorded which). This TCR was sampled from a man aged 50 to 59 who had been exposed to COVID-19. CDR3 nucleotide sequence: TGTGCCAGCAGCTTAGTTCAGGGTGACACTGAAGCTTTCTTT. Its translation is CASSLVQGDTEAFF.